A selection of T cell receptor beta chains follows, all from one sample in a study of STAT5B mutations in CD4+ large granular lymphocyte leukemia. The assay was immunoSEQ multiplex PCR, and TCRdb's table has in-frame clones only and misses some. Of tens of thousands of clones in the sample, about 80% were seen once. The sample consisted of CD4+ T cells from blood buffy coats. The receptors come from a human donor in good health. The conserved cysteine and the conserved F or W are not part of the CDR3 here.

>TRBJ2-5|TRBV10-3
AISVGTEETQY
>TRBJ2-1|TRBV14
ASSQPGQGQNEQF
>TRBJ2-5|TRBV4-2
ASSHPQGQETQY
>TRBJ1-2|TRBV11-2
ASREGANYGYT
>TRBJ2-1|TRBV27
ASRRIPQVDLDNEQF
>TRBJ2-3|TRBV5-1
ASSLSGIGTDTQY
>TRBJ1-5|TRBV28
ASSMDWNQPQH
>TRBJ2-7|TRBV5-5
ASSPPWGLYEQY
>TRBJ2-1|TRBV11-2
ASSLVALALVPPDEQF
>TRBJ1-5|TRBV12-5
ASGSDRDRGTYSNQPQH
>TRBJ2-7|TRBV6-5
ASSRLSEGSYEQY
>TRBJ1-4|TRBV6-5
ASSTGGRQEKLF
>TRBJ2-7|TRBV6-1
ASTIDRGYYEQY
>TRBJ1-6|TRBV28
ASRSGQGGDSPLH
>TRBJ1-5|TRBV28
ASGGFGNQPQH
>TRBJ1-3|TRBV7-9
ASSLLGRGAGNTIY
>TRBJ2-5|TRBV6-1
ASSGLAGGQETQY
>TRBJ1-2|TRBV7-9
ASLPIQGAYGYT
>TRBJ2-1|TRBV7-9
ASSLTSGGRSSYNEQF
>TRBJ1-6|TRBV13
ASSSYLRSSTLH
>TRBJ1-4|TRBV2
ASTQGVGEKLF
>TRBJ2-1|TRBV28
ASSLDQGLRRNEQF
>TRBJ1-1|TRBV18
ASSYMGRVSDTEAF
>TRBJ2-5|TRBV18
ASSPSIEGETQY
>TRBJ1-5|TRBV21-1
ASSKDQGQPQH
>TRBJ1-2|TRBV6-6
ASSPVQVYGYT
>TRBJ1-6|TRBV5-4
ASSLEGNSPLH
>TRBJ1-5|TRBV19
ASSIQGGLGQPQH
>TRBJ2-1|TRBV5-1
ASSSLPTDPYNEQF
>TRBJ2-7|TRBV4-2
ASSPIREYEQY
>TRBJ1-3|TRBV29-1
SVSGPTGDTIY
>TRBJ1-1|TRBV5-1
ASSFSQGAGSNTEAF
>TRBJ1-6|TRBV6-6
ASTPSKTRGSSPLH
>TRBJ2-1|TRBV6-4
ASSGGGRNNEQF
>TRBJ2-1|TRBV5-1
ASSATSGWPSNEQF
>TRBJ2-3|TRBV4-2
ASSQDWSPTDTQY
>NA|TRBV6-5
ASRAGQGLVEQY
>TRBJ1-2|TRBV30
AWFSAEAGYT
>TRBJ1-1|TRBV11-2
ASSLEGSGTEAF
>TRBJ1-5|TRBV19
ASVTGFSNQPQH
>TRBJ1-4|TRBV5-1
ASRQSEGKLF
>TRBJ2-3|TRBV9
ASSVGGGEGADTQY
>TRBJ2-2|TRBV5-4
ASSLGMGGNTGELF
>TRBJ1-6|TRBV7-9
ASSLVAKGYNSPLH
>TRBJ1-1|TRBV5-4
ASSLVGGFSEAF
>TRBJ2-3|TRBV6-4
ASSETRTGTDTQY
>TRBJ2-3|TRBV19
ASSSAQEGPTDTQY
>TRBJ1-6|TRBV5-6
ASSFRRYNSPLH
>TRBJ1-1|TRBV7-3
ASSLVESTEAF
>TRBJ1-6|TRBV6-5
AAGRTAWSPLH
>TRBJ1-5|TRBV18
ASSPIRDQPQH
>TRBJ2-7|TRBV6-1
ASMRLAGQYEQY
>TRBJ1-1|TRBV6-6
ASSDRTADTEAF
>TRBJ1-1|TRBV9
ASSVAGAGGPLGEAF
>TRBJ2-1|TRBV30
AWSPISGLAGINEQF
>TRBJ1-3|TRBV7-3
ASGTGKANTIY
>TRBJ2-3|TRBV11-3
ASSFGLAGAPDTQY
>TRBJ2-7|TRBV9
ASSVARQGGEQY
>TRBJ2-7|TRBV2
ASSASLDRGWFEQY
>TRBJ1-2|TRBV25-1
ASSGQGRGGYT